The present entry profiles one TCR beta chain with its context. Its antigen target is currently unknown. Per-base quality was not reported, and no clone a single base away is much larger than it. Preparation of the library involved PCR. DNA from cultured CD4+ T cells underwent TCR sequencing with the Oncomine TCR Beta short-read assay at the Johns Hopkins FTIC core. Genomic DNA was extracted from the cultured CD4+ T cells with the QIAamp micro DNA kit. Oncomine TCR Beta libraries made from cultured CD4+ T cells were pooled using unique dual indexes and sequenced on an Illumina iSeq 100. Concerning the study's data processing: Non-productive sequences were removed, and CDR3s not starting with C, not ending with F or W, or shorter than 7 amino acids were discarded. The MANAFEST web application was used to identify antigen-specific clonotypes by comparing peptide-stimulated wells against reference wells and other culture wells. Positive clones required FDR below 0.05, an odds ratio above 5, and productive frequency above 0.1% in at least two of three replicate wells. A clonotype counted as cross-reactive if it showed significant expansion both in the SARS-CoV-2 spike wells and in at least one common cold coronavirus spike condition. Levenshtein distances (stringdist) and unrooted phylogenetic trees (ape) in R version 3.6.1 were used to assess CDR3 homology. TCRdb reanalyzed the raw reads on its own, using fastp at Q25 for trimming and MiXCR for clone calling, and kept in-frame beta chains. Each CDR3 protein appears once, grouped with its most common genes and DNA. TCRdb, not the authors, supplied the V and J calls. The sample contains about 24,000 distinct CDR3 sequences, about two fifths of them found a single time. The biggest ten clones account for approximately 4% of the sample.

Relative to germline, V is 3 bases shorter and J is 1 base shorter, with 16 bases between their ends. CDR1 and CDR2, looked up from the germline V gene (reference sequence), are DFQATT and SNEGSKA. The CDR3 has 15 amino acids, counting the end cysteine and phenylalanine. The DNA shown is the 45-base CDR3, in frame from base 1. This entry belongs to a study of vaccination and CD4 T cells after COVID-19 (dated by TCRdb to the early 2020s). In the study overall: Convalescent patients had a positive SARS-CoV-2 result on nasal swab PCR, and of these patients, nine had mild disease and one had severe disease. The convalescent cohort included six males and four females, with two Hispanic individuals, seven Caucasians, two Asians and one multiracial person. Participants received two doses of either the Pfizer-BioNTech BNT162b2 vaccine (n=8) or the Moderna mRNA-1273 vaccine (n=2). Post-COVID blood samples from convalescent patients were collected a median of about 110 days after diagnosis, with a range of about 35 to 161 days. The time from the second vaccine dose to post-vaccine blood sampling had a median of roughly 77 days and ranged from about 14 to 241 days. For a few convalescent patients, samples were collected at an early post-vaccination timepoint (day 14) as well as at a late post-vaccination timepoint (days 161 to 241). For stimulating the cultures, overlapping spike peptide pools were used, derived from SARS-CoV-2 as well as from the common cold coronaviruses HCoV-NL63, HCoV-OC43 and HCoV-229E. As controls, cultures received a CEFX viral epitope pool (the positive control), an HIV-1 Nef peptide pool (the negative control), or no peptide at all. The spike-specific CD4+ TCR repertoire was compared before and after mRNA vaccination in ten to eleven COVID-19 convalescent patients and a handful of infection-naive healthy vaccine recipients. What the authors observed across the whole study: Only a relatively small number of convalescent patients were included in the study, and early timepoints following natural infection were not analyzed. Nearly all vaccine-specific clones in convalescent patients (304 of 307) were mono-reactive for SARS-CoV-2 spike rather than cross-reactive with common cold coronaviruses. In convalescent patients, a median about 90% of post-vaccine SARS-CoV-2-reactive clones were detected only after vaccination, and vaccine-specific priming was suggested by this finding. Although the median number of SARS-CoV-2-reactive clonotypes went up from around 19 after infection to 35 to 40 after vaccination, the increase was not significant.

The time point label for this specimen denotes: late sampling 161 to 241 days after vaccination in a few convalescent patients. The treatment or condition label corresponds to: approximately nine-day PBMC culture with coronavirus spike peptide pools or control peptides (ViraFEST assay). The ViraFEST assay was used in the study, in which antigen-specific T cells were expanded with peptide pools and expanded clonotypes were subsequently identified by TCR sequencing. The convalescent patients' positive SARS-CoV-2 PCR tests fell between March and December 2020, which was before the Alpha, Beta and Delta variants emerged in the United States. PBMCs were cultured at roughly 1.8 million per well in IMDM supplemented with about 5% human AB serum and about 10 IU/ml IL-2, with about 9 ug/ml peptide pools added. On days 3 and 7, half of the culture medium was replaced with fresh IL-2-containing medium. Once the cells had been in culture for about 10 days, the EasySep CD4+ T cell isolation kit was used to isolate CD4+ T cells by negative selection. Ficoll-Paque Plus gradient centrifugation was used to isolate PBMCs from whole blood, and the isolated PBMCs were then either used fresh or cryopreserved at -140C. Each culture condition was generally run in triplicate wells.

The V gene is TRBV20-1 and the J gene is TRBJ2-7; perhaps TRBD2 is the D gene, with 5 bases matching. Material: CD4+ T cells from blood, cultured in vitro, obtained about 7 months after SARS-CoV-2 vaccination. This sequence was found in a human donor who had recovered from COVID-19. The CDR3 region: CSARELGRGSYEQYF. The sequenced DNA is TGCAGTGCTAGGGAGCTGGGGAGAGGGTCCTACGAGCAGTACTTC.